Presented here are 2 T cell receptor beta chains from one specimen sequenced in a study of T cells expressing NK-cell markers. TCRdb re-called the 5' RACE reads and catalogs CDR3 proteins one per entry, DNA excluded. Here the sample table reports 150,000 to 170,000 distinct CDR3 sequences. The sample taken for sequencing was blood T cells: a sorted CD56 or NKG2C T cell subset, CD4+ or CD8+ T cells, or bulk PBMC T cells (not recorded which). These receptors came from a woman aged 50 to 65 in good health.

The genes are TRBV5-5 and TRBJ1-6; TCRdb calls TRBD1, which cannot be checked without DNA. The CDR3 length is 14 residues. The germline CDR1 and CDR2 sequences are SGHKS and YYEKEE (reference sequence). The CDR3 loop reads CASSTGRGRSPLHF.

The J gene is TRBJ2-3, the V gene TRBV5-1; the D call from TCRdb, TRBD2, cannot be confirmed without DNA. The CDR3 spans 18 residues. Germline assignment: CDR1 SGHRS and CDR2 YFSETQ. The CDR3 sequence is CASSLVPSGREIPDTQYF.